These T cell receptor beta chains were read from a single sample in a study of persistence of HIV-infected CD4 T cells. TCRdb keeps only in-frame clones here, not all; method: immunoSEQ multiplex PCR. This sample has approximately 32,000 clones, with roughly four fifths found just once. Their antigen targets remain unknown. This sample comprised CD4+ T cells sorted from PBMCs after approximately 18-hour stimulation, obtained from a patient who received antiretroviral therapy. The receptors were gathered from an adult woman with HIV who was CMV-seropositive. CDR3s leave out the opening cysteine and the closing phenylalanine or tryptophan.

j_call v_call cdr3_aa
TRBJ2-7 TRBV19 ASSAQSGQGQYA
TRBJ2-1 TRBV12-5 ASGLPGRENEQF
TRBJ1-3 TRBV2 ASAIGYTDSGNTIY
TRBJ1-1 TRBV27 ASSLRAMTGRVAEAF
TRBJ1-1 TRBV27 ASSEKGTVEAF
TRBJ2-7 TRBV28 ASRPAGQGYEQY
TRBJ2-3 TRBV19 ASRSIRGVTDTQY
TRBJ1-6 TRBV18 ASSPGTGIYSPLH
TRBJ2-7 TRBV9 ASSRGTSTLTTTSEQY
TRBJ1-1 TRBV25-1 ASSEPGLGKNTEAF
TRBJ1-6 TRBV9 ASSAGQGRSPLH
TRBJ2-1 TRBV7-8 ASSLSTTNEQF
TRBJ2-1 TRBV6-5 ASSSAQARSHNEQF
TRBJ2-5 TRBV10-3 AISRAQETQY
TRBJ2-7 TRBV27 ASSLAGTGVLVPYEQY
TRBJ2-7 TRBV9 ASSIGTVSSYEQY
TRBJ1-1 TRBV7-2 ASSSTGVGNTEAF
TRBJ2-4 TRBV21-1 ASRYNRTLAKNIQY
TRBJ2-7 TRBV11-1 ASSPPLGGLVGEQY
TRBJ1-1 TRBV5-1 ASSLRGGNTEAF
TRBJ1-2 TRBV28 ASTTSAAEGGYGYT
TRBJ2-5 TRBV7-9 ASSAYRLAGKQETQY
TRBJ1-2 TRBV15 ATGLLDESRYT
TRBJ2-7 TRBV7-3 ASSLGRGHEQY
TRBJ1-4 TRBV9 ASSDGQGRVF
TRBJ1-6 TRBV7-2 ASSRVGQGAYNSPLH
TRBJ1-2 TRBV30 AWSAPRTVNYGYT
TRBJ2-1 TRBV5-1 ASSSTRLAEPPYNEQF
TRBJ2-3 TRBV5-4 ASSLGQGFRDTQY
TRBJ2-3 TRBV7-2 ASSLARAKPSTDTQY
TRBJ1-2 TRBV18 ASSPKDRGRSGYT
TRBJ2-7 TRBV24-1 ATSAFDRVDYEQY
TRBJ2-2 TRBV18 ASSPETSGRASGELF
TRBJ1-1 TRBV5-4 ASSRTGGAVGTEAF
TRBJ1-5 TRBV30 AWSGKAHRPQH
TRBJ1-1 TRBV1 TSSHREGLLLPNTEAF
TRBJ1-1 TRBV6-1 ASTFGTNTEAF
TRBJ1-6 TRBV27 ASRRGGPASSPLH
TRBJ1-2 TRBV5-6 ASSWQMAGGYT
TRBJ2-1 TRBV2 ASVRQGIGDEQF
TRBJ2-3 TRBV19 ASSRNSGGSPTQY
TRBJ1-3 TRBV9 ASSVVGDSGNTIY
TRBJ2-5 TRBV25-1 ASSRARGQETQY
TRBJ1-1 TRBV5-5 ASSLEDNTEAF
TRBJ2-1 TRBV24-1 ATSDPSRWGQEQF
TRBJ1-5 TRBV2 ASSERGAWRTLNQPQH
TRBJ1-1 TRBV4-3 ASSQGKNTEAF
TRBJ2-1 TRBV2 ASSYRAEQF
TRBJ2-3 TRBV25-1 ASTSTGSSTDTQY
TRBJ1-6 TRBV5-8 ASSLSRTGTLSSYNSPLH
TRBJ2-7 TRBV5-5 ASSSTPGGTYEQY
TRBJ1-1 TRBV7-9 ASSGGRGRLMNTEAF
TRBJ1-1 TRBV19 ASSIAPTRNTEAF
TRBJ2-2 TRBV10-3 AISEGGSPTGELF
TRBJ1-1 TRBV9 ASSPRPTANTEAF